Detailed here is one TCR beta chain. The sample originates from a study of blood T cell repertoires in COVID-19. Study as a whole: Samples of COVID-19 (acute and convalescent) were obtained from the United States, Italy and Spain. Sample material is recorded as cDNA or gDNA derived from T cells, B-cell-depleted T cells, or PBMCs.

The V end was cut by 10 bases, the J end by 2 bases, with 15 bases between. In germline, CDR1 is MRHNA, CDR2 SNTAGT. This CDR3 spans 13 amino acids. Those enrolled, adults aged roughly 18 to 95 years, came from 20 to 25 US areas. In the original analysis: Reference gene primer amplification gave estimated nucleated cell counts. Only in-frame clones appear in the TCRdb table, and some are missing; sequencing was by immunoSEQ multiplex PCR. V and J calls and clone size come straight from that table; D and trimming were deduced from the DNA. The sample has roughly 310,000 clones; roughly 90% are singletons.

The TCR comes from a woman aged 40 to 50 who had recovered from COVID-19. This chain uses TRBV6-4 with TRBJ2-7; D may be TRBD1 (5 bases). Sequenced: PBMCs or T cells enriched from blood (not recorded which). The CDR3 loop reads CATRQIHTYEQYF. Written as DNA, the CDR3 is TGTGCCACCCGACAGATTCACACCTACGAGCAGTACTTC.